This T cell receptor beta chain was recovered during a study of shared clonotypes between healthy human individuals. Only in-frame clones appear in the TCRdb table, and some are missing; sequencing was by immunoSEQ multiplex PCR. The profile shows roughly 510,000 clones, over 60% of them singletons. The germline V and J ends were trimmed by 4 bases and 3 bases, with 8 bases remaining between them. Germline lookup yields CDR1 SGHNT and CDR2 YYREEE (reference sequence). The CDR3 contains 12 residues. The J gene is TRBJ2-7, the V gene TRBV5-4; the D gene is possibly TRBD1 (5 bases). This sequence originates from a woman in her forties in good health. Some clones in this sample may be carry-over from other donors' samples. The specimen sequenced was PBMCs. CDR3 sequence: CASSGAFYEQYF. CDR3 nucleotide sequence: TGTGCCAGCAGCGGGGCCTTCTACGAGCAGTACTTC. Full variable domain (missing parts from reference TRBV5-4 and TRBJ2-7): ETGVTQSPTHLIKTRGQQVTLRCSSQSGHNTVSWYQQALGQGPQFIFQYYREEENGRGNFPPRFSGLQFPNYSSELNVNALELDDSALYLCASSGAFYEQYFGPGTRLTVT.